This T cell receptor (beta chain) comes out of a study of graft-versus-host responses after intestinal transplantation. Study overall: Every transplant recipient was induced with anti-thymocyte globulin, then maintained on tacrolimus and steroids for two to four years.

Sequenced by immunoSEQ multiplex PCR; TCRdb stores in-frame clones only, minus some. Of over 10,000 clones detected, over 85% appear once; the ten largest clones hold approximately 4.8%. As concerns this clone: The target antigen is unknown.

Study outcomes and limitations: An association linked early post-transplant HvG declines with peak circulating GvH clone levels.

The CDR3 has 14 residues. From germline, CDR1 is KGHSH and CDR2 LQKENI. The ends were cut back, 6 bases at V and 6 bases at J, with 18 bases in the middle. Sequencing was performed on PBMCs, taken roughly 930 days after intestinal transplantation. The receptor was isolated from a human patient who received an intestinal transplant, so some T cells may come from the graft donor. This chain connects TRBV18 to TRBJ2-7; perhaps TRBD1 as D (5 bases). In DNA, the CDR3 is TGTGCCAGCTCGGTTTCCGACGACCAGGGCGAGCAGTACTTC. Protein sequence: CASSVSDDQGEQYF.